Following are 14 T cell receptor beta chains from one sample sequenced in a study of blood T cell repertoires in COVID-19. The method was immunoSEQ multiplex PCR; TCRdb's version includes in-frame clones alone and lacks a portion of them. The data contain 70,000 to 85,000 clones, around nine tenths of them singletons. Sequenced: peripheral blood. These receptors all stem from an older woman with acute or convalescent COVID-19.

The chain is built from TRBV14 and TRBJ1-1; D is possibly TRBD1 (5 bases). Trimming pared 4 bases from V and 10 bases from J, leaving 16 bases between. This CDR3 has 13 residues. CDR1 is SGHDN and CDR2 is FVKESK in the germline V gene. For the CDR3, the DNA is TGTGCCAGCAGCCGGCTCCCTCAGGGTACAGCTTTCTTT. Amino acid sequence: CASSRLPQGTAFF.

The rearrangement joins TRBV4-3 to TRBJ2-2, with D uncertain. The CDR3 loop spans 15 amino acids. CDR1 and CDR2 (germline): LGHNA, YSLEER. The V end was cut by 1 base, the J end by 5 bases, with 11 bases between. CDR3 loop: CASSQGIPRTGELFF. The CDR3 DNA is TGCGCCAGCAGCCAAGGAATTCCGAGAACCGGGGAGCTGTTTTTT.

The table lists this clone with a few counts. The V and J genes are TRBV29-1 and TRBJ2-3; TRBD2 matches at 16 bases. Trimming cost V 6 bases and J 1 base; bases outside gene matches: 7. The CDR3 covers 17 residues. CDR1 SQVTM and CDR2 ANQGSEA come from the germline V gene. Here the CDR3 DNA reads TGCAGCGTACCCGGGACTAGCGGGAGGGCCCGCACAGATACGCAGTATTTT. Amino acid sequence: CSVPGTSGRARTDTQYF.

The chain joins TRBV9 to TRBJ1-3; a weak D match, TRBD1 (6 bases). Germline lookup yields CDR1 SGDLS and CDR2 YYNGEE. With 3 bases removed from V and 0 bases from J, the gap between germline ends came to 25 bases. The CDR3 sequence is 20 residues long. DNA of the CDR3: TGTGCCAGCAGCGGAGGGGGAAGGAGCAGGGCGGTAAGCTCTGGAAACACCATATATTTT. Its translation is CASSGGGRSRAVSSGNTIYF.

Concerning this clone itself: This sample also contains other DNA sequences that code for the same CDR3. This chain links TRBV5-1 with TRBJ1-1; D unclear. The V gene lost 0 bases and the J gene lost 2 bases, with 5 bases spanning the gap. CDR1 and CDR2 (germline): SGHRS, YFSETQ. This CDR3 is 13 amino acids long. The DNA of the CDR3 is TGCGCCAGCAGCTTGGGCCTAAACACTGAAGCTTTCTTT. This gives the protein CASSLGLNTEAFF.

The rearrangement joins TRBV9 to TRBJ2-7, with TRBD1 as a possible D gene (6 bases). Between the trimmed V and J ends, which lost 4 bases and 5 bases, there was a span of 19 bases. Germline values: CDR1 SGDLS, CDR2 YYNGEE. The CDR3 is made up of 15 amino acids. The CDR3 DNA sequence: TGTGCCAGCAGCCCCACCAGGGGACGGTTCGACGAGCAGTACTTC. Translated, it gives CASSPTRGRFDEQYF.

In DNA, the CDR3 is TGTGCCAGCAGTGAACGGGCTAGCGGGCGTGAGCAGTTCTTC. Amino acid sequence: CASSERASGREQFF. The rearrangement links TRBV2 to TRBJ2-1; TRBD2 matches 8 bases. There are 14 residues in the CDR3. The germline V gene encodes CDR1 SNHLY and CDR2 FYNNEI. After removal of 2 bases from V and 9 bases from J, the junction contained 6 bases not matched to a gene.

This clone was observed once. The chain is built from TRBV6-5 and TRBJ1-6; 11 bases line up with TRBD1. V shed 2 bases, J shed 10 bases, and the junction held 7 bases outside the gene matches. Germline loops: CDR1 MNHEY, CDR2 SVGAGI. CDR3 length: 16 residues. In DNA form, the CDR3 reads TGTGCCAGCAGTTACGCGAGGACAGGGGGCATGTCACCCCTCCACTTT. This translates into CASSYARTGGMSPLHF.

This chain links TRBV7-9 with TRBJ2-3, with TRBD2 matching over 13 bases. The germline V gene has CDR1 SEHNR and CDR2 FQNEAQ (reference sequence). The CDR3 extends over 16 amino acids. Losses at the gene ends were 6 bases for V and 4 bases for J; bases not matched to a gene: 7. For the CDR3, the DNA is TGTGCCAGCAGTCGACTAGCGGGAGGAGTTGCAGATACGCAGTATTTT. Its translation: CASSRLAGGVADTQYF.

V and J are TRBV18 and TRBJ2-5; 13 bases fit TRBD2. In germline, CDR1 is KGHSH, CDR2 LQKENI. The V segment lost 6 bases and the J segment 5 bases; nucleotides outside the gene matches: 15. The CDR3 is 18 amino acids. CDR3 region: CASSPTGTSGKEWETQYF. The CDR3 DNA sequence: TGTGCCAGCTCGCCTACCGGGACTAGCGGGAAAGAGTGGGAGACCCAGTACTTC.

This sequence joins TRBV10-3 and TRBJ1-1; 7 nucleotides line up with TRBD1. Germline V gene sequence: CDR1 ENHRY, CDR2 SYGVKD. V lost 6 bases, J lost 9 bases, and 13 bases stayed unmatched. The CDR3 is made up of 14 amino acids. The CDR3 region has the DNA TGTGCCATCAGCCTAGACCGACAGGGAACTAAAGCTTTCTTT. Protein: CAISLDRQGTKAFF.

The chain links TRBV3-1 (or the pseudogene TRBV3-2) to TRBJ2-2, with unresolved D. Trimming took 2 bases from V and 6 from J, leaving 7 bases between them. The CDR3 is 13 residues long. Germline V gene data show CDR1 as LGHDT and CDR2 as YNNKEL (reference sequence). CDR3 residues: CASSQTIPGELFF. CDR3 in DNA: TGTGCCAGCAGCCAAACAATCCCCGGGGAGCTGTTTTTT.

The chain employs TRBV2 and TRBJ1-1, with a weak D call TRBD1 (5 bases). Trimming removed 7 bases at V and 5 bases at J, with 14 bases between. The CDR3 is made up of 13 amino acids. In germline, CDR1 is SNHLY, CDR2 FYNNEI. DNA of the CDR3: TGTGCCAGCATGGAAGGGGTTGATACTGAAGCTTTCTTT. Translation gives CASMEGVDTEAFF.

This CDR3 is CASGLWLAGTDTQYF. Written as DNA, the CDR3 is TGTGCTAGTGGTTTGTGGCTAGCGGGGACAGATACGCAGTATTTT. The chain employs TRBV12-5 and TRBJ2-3; 9 nucleotides align to TRBD2. Germline V lookup: CDR1 LGHNT, CDR2 FRNRAP. This CDR3 has 15 residues. V gave up 2 bases and J gave up 3 bases; unmatched junction bases: 3.